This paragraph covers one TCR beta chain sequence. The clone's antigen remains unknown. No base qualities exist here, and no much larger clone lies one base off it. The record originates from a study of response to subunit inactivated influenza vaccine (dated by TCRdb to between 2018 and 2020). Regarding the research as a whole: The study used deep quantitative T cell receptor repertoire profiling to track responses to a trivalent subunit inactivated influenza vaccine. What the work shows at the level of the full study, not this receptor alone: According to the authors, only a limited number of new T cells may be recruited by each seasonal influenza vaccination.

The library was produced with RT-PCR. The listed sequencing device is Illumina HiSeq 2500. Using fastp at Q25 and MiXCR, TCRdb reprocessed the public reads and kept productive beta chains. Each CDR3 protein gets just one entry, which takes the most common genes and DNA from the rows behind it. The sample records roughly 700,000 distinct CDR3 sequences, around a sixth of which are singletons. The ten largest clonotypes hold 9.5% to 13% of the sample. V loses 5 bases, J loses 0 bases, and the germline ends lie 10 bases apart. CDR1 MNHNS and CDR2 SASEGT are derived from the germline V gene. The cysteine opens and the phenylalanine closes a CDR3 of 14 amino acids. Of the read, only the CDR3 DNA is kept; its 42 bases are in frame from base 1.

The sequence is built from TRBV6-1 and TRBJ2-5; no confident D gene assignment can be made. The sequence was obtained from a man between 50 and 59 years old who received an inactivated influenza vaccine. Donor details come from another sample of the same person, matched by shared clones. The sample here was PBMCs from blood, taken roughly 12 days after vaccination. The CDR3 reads CASSPNRDQETQYF. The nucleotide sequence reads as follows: TGTGCCAGCAGTCCGAACCGGGACCAAGAGACCCAGTACTTC.